The rows below give T cell receptor beta chains drawn from one sample of a study of T-cell reconstitution after alpha-beta-depleted transplantation in children. MiXCR was run by TCRdb on the PCR reads, yielding one entry per CDR3 protein. Counted here are around 700,000 distinct CDR3 sequences, 10% to 15% occurring once; the ten biggest clones make up 0.79%. The specimen was PBMCs, collected before TCRalphabeta/CD19-depleted stem cell transplant. The source of these receptors is a girl aged 2 to 10 with congenital amegakaryocytic thrombocytopenia, due to receive a stem cell transplant. Each CDR3 is given with its conserved first and last residue. The order of the fields is D gene, CDR3 length, J gene, clone size, V gene, CDR3 protein, CDR3 DNA. The D gene is left open where the match is weak. A row's size may be missing; if present it is once, few, many or a size class.

.	15	TRBJ1-5	.	TRBV19	CASSIGRLLDQPQHF	TGTGCCAGTAGTATAGGACGGCTTCTTGATCAGCCCCAGCATTTT
TRBD1	14	TRBJ2-7	few	TRBV28	CASSLVGQGNEQYF	TGTGCCAGCAGTTTAGTGGGACAGGGGAACGAGCAGTACTTC
.	16	TRBJ2-1	.	TRBV7-8	CPSSLGPGNTYNEQFF	TGTCCCAGCAGCTTAGGCCCCGGGAACACCTACAATGAGCAGTTCTTC
TRBD2	15	TRBJ2-3	few	TRBV20-1	CSAKLAGRELGTQYF	TGCAGTGCTAAGCTAGCGGGAAGGGAACTGGGGACGCAGTATTTT
TRBD2	16	TRBJ2-5	.	TRBV3-1	CASSPLAGGNQETQYF	TGTGCCAGCAGCCCACTAGCGGGAGGTAACCAAGAGACCCAGTACTTC
.	15	TRBJ2-7	few	TRBV18	CASSPLNGFTYEQYF	TGTGCCAGCTCACCCCTTAACGGGTTTACCTACGAGCAGTACTTC
TRBD1	15	TRBJ2-7	few	TRBV20-1	CSASSPGQGAYEQYF	TGCAGTGCTAGTAGTCCGGGACAGGGGGCCTACGAGCAGTACTTC
TRBD2	17	TRBJ2-5	.	TRBV14	CASSQDNLAGRKETQYF	TGTGCCAGCAGCCAAGATAACCTAGCGGGAAGGAAAGAGACCCAGTACTTC
.	14	TRBJ1-2	few	TRBV7-3	CASSPRDGDYGYTF	TGTGCCAGCAGCCCCCGGGACGGCGATTATGGCTACACCTTC
.	17	TRBJ2-5	.	TRBV20-1	CSASPTTLRPWTETQYF	TGCAGTGCCAGCCCAACTACCCTCAGGCCCTGGACAGAGACCCAGTACTTC
.	14	TRBJ2-3	many	TRBV6-5	CASSLAEEIDTQYF	TGTGCCAGCAGTTTAGCGGAAGAAATAGATACGCAGTATTTT
TRBD1	15	TRBJ2-7	.	TRBV5-1	CASSLIRDRGSEQYF	TGCGCCAGCAGCTTGATCCGGGACAGGGGTTCCGAGCAGTACTTC
TRBD1	14	TRBJ2-3	many	TRBV5-1	CASSRQDRADTQYF	TGCGCCAGCAGCCGACAGGACAGGGCAGATACGCAGTATTTT
.	13	TRBJ1-2	many	TRBV20-1	CSASAEGYYGYTF	TGCAGTGCTAGCGCTGAGGGCTACTATGGCTACACCTTC
.	14	TRBJ1-5	few	TRBV20-1	CSAAIRGSNQPQHF	TGCAGTGCTGCGATCAGGGGTAGCAATCAGCCCCAGCATTTT
.	14	TRBJ1-1	few	TRBV12-3/TRBV12-4	CASSFYAGNTEAFF	TGTGCCAGCAGTTTTTACGCGGGGAACACTGAAGCTTTCTTT
.	16	TRBJ2-3	.	TRBV7-3	CASSLSALAGADTQYF	TGTGCCAGCAGCTTATCGGCCCTAGCAGGGGCAGATACGCAGTATTTT
TRBD1	15	TRBJ2-1	.	TRBV14	CASDITGDPYNEQFF	TGTGCCAGCGATATCACAGGGGATCCCTACAATGAGCAGTTCTTC
.	15	TRBJ2-7	.	TRBV6-1	CASQPGALFSYEQYF	TGTGCCAGCCAACCCGGGGCCCTTTTCTCCTACGAGCAGTACTTC
.	13	TRBJ2-5	many	TRBV12-3/TRBV12-4	CASSQAAQETQYF	TGTGCCAGCAGTCAGGCAGCCCAAGAGACCCAGTACTTC
TRBD2	14	TRBJ2-1	few	TRBV6-2/TRBV6-3	CASSYEVRRELKIF	TGTGCCAGCAGTTATGAAGTTAGGCGGGAGTTAAAGATCTTC
.	17	TRBJ2-5	many	TRBV7-8	CASSLIYVVGGQETQYF	TGTGCCAGCAGCTTAATTTATGTTGTTGGCGGTCAAGAGACCCAGTACTTC
.	18	TRBJ2-1	few	TRBV21-1	CASSKPDGGDAFSTEQFF	TGTGCCAGCAGCAAGCCGGATGGGGGGGACGCCTTTTCGACTGAGCAGTTCTTC
.	13	TRBJ1-1	many	TRBV12-3/TRBV12-4	CASSLRLTYEAFF	TGTGCCAGCAGTTTACGGCTCACTTATGAAGCTTTCTTT
.	13	TRBJ2-2	many	TRBV10-3	CAISEMGAGELFF	TGTGCCATCAGTGAAATGGGGGCCGGGGAGCTGTTTTTT
.	14	TRBJ2-3	.	TRBV2	CASSPRGVADTQYF	TGTGCCAGCAGCCCCAGGGGCGTTGCAGATACGCAGTATTTT
.	14	TRBJ2-7	few	TRBV5-1	CASSLVSGIYEQYF	TGCGCCAGCAGCTTGGTTAGCGGCATATACGAGCAGTACTTC
TRBD2	15	TRBJ2-7	few	TRBV20-1	CSASHGTSALYEQYF	TGCAGTGCTAGTCATGGGACTAGTGCCCTCTACGAGCAGTACTTC
.	15	TRBJ2-1	many	TRBV29-1	CSVEPRASSYNEQFF	TGCAGCGTTGAGCCCAGGGCGAGCTCCTACAATGAGCAGTTCTTC
TRBD1	15	TRBJ2-7	many	TRBV5-1	CASSLEGQGYYEQYF	TGCGCCAGCAGCTTGGAGGGACAGGGTTACTACGAGCAGTACTTC
TRBD2	15	TRBJ2-3	.	TRBV3-1	CASSRLAGDEDTQYF	TGTGCCAGCAGCCGTCTAGCGGGAGACGAAGATACGCAGTATTTT
.	15	TRBJ2-3	many	TRBV12-3/TRBV12-4	CASSFPHADTDTQYF	TGTGCCAGCAGTTTCCCTCATGCCGACACAGATACGCAGTATTTT
.	11	TRBJ2-7	.	TRBV2	CASVSGDEQYF	TGTGCCAGCGTCTCCGGGGACGAGCAGTACTTC
.	13	TRBJ1-5	many	TRBV29-1	CSVDDGSNQPQHF	TGCAGCGTAGACGACGGAAGCAATCAGCCCCAGCATTTT
.	12	TRBJ2-1	many	TRBV29-1	CSVALGGNEQFF	TGCAGCGTTGCTCTCGGTGGGAATGAGCAGTTCTTC
TRBD2	14	TRBJ2-5	.	TRBV6-5	CASSYSGGPETQYF	TGTGCCAGCAGTTACTCGGGAGGGCCGGAGACCCAGTACTTC
TRBD2	16	TRBJ2-7	.	TRBV5-1	CASSLVGGRAVYEQYF	TGCGCCAGCAGCTTGGTCGGCGGGAGGGCTGTCTACGAGCAGTACTTC
TRBD1	15	TRBJ2-7	many	TRBV20-1	CSARDLSGGRYEQYF	TGCAGTGCTAGAGATCTTTCAGGGGGACGATACGAGCAGTACTTC
.	14	TRBJ2-2	few	TRBV4-1	CASSQQTGTGELFF	TGCGCCAGCAGCCAACAAACAGGGACCGGGGAGCTGTTTTTT
TRBD2	14	TRBJ2-1	.	TRBV29-1	CSVQGLAGGNEQFF	TGCAGCGTTCAAGGACTAGCGGGAGGCAATGAGCAGTTCTTC
.	14	TRBJ2-1	many	TRBV20-1	CSASPQASYNEQFF	TGCAGTGCTAGCCCCCAGGCGTCCTACAATGAGCAGTTCTTC
.	15	TRBJ1-5	many	TRBV7-2	CASSFSRGENQPQHF	TGTGCCAGCAGCTTCTCAAGAGGGGAGAATCAGCCCCAGCATTTT
TRBD2	13	TRBJ2-7	many	TRBV20-1	CSARQAGAYEQYF	TGCAGTGCTAGACAAGCGGGAGCCTACGAGCAGTACTTC
.	16	TRBJ2-3	many	TRBV7-9	CASSLGSSLSTDTQYF	TGTGCCAGCAGCTTAGGATCTAGCCTTTCCACAGATACGCAGTATTTT
.	13	TRBJ2-5	many	TRBV20-1	CSASPGVGQTQYF	TGCAGTGCTAGCCCGGGAGTGGGGCAGACCCAGTACTTC
.	12	TRBJ2-7	many	TRBV20-1	CSAMTRIYEQYF	TGCAGTGCGATGACTAGAATCTACGAGCAGTACTTC
.	15	TRBJ2-5	many	TRBV7-9	CASKKTGSDWETQYF	TGTGCCAGCAAGAAGACAGGTTCTGACTGGGAGACCCAGTACTTC
TRBD2	17	TRBJ2-3	many	TRBV10-3	CAISESDSGRAVDTQYF	TGTGCCATCAGTGAGTCCGATAGCGGGAGGGCCGTTGATACGCAGTATTTT
.	14	TRBJ2-5	.	TRBV12-3/TRBV12-4	CASSLTDSQETQYF	TGTGCCAGCAGTTTAACGGACAGCCAAGAGACCCAGTACTTC
.	15	TRBJ2-2	few	TRBV2	CASRDREGWAGELFF	TGTGCCAGCAGGGACAGGGAGGGATGGGCCGGGGAGCTGTTTTTT
.	14	TRBJ2-5	few	TRBV29-1	CSVSSRLVPETQYF	TGCAGCGTTTCCTCCCGACTAGTCCCGGAGACCCAGTACTTC
.	13	TRBJ2-5	many	TRBV20-1	CSARGLTQETQYF	TGCAGTGCTAGAGGACTAACCCAAGAGACCCAGTACTTC
TRBD2	18	TRBJ2-1	.	TRBV28	CASRLAGGLPNSYNEQFF	TGTGCCAGCCGCTTAGCGGGAGGGCTCCCTAACTCCTACAATGAGCAGTTCTTC
.	18	TRBJ1-5	many	TRBV20-1	CSARDLMGADYSNQPQHF	TGCAGTGCTAGAGATCTCATGGGGGCCGACTATAGCAATCAGCCCCAGCATTTT
.	14	TRBJ2-1	many	TRBV7-2	CASSPGPPNNEQFF	TGTGCCAGCAGCCCGGGCCCCCCCAACAATGAGCAGTTCTTC
TRBD1	15	TRBJ2-7	.	TRBV7-9	CASSLGTGVSYEQYF	TGTGCCAGCAGCTTAGGTACAGGGGTAAGCTACGAGCAGTACTTC
.	15	TRBJ2-7	.	TRBV5-1	CASSLADSGATEQYF	TGCGCCAGCAGCTTGGCCGACAGTGGGGCTACGGAGCAGTACTTC
.	15	TRBJ2-3	many	TRBV5-5	CASSRTGPLGNTQYF	TGTGCCAGCAGCCGGACTGGACCACTGGGGAATACGCAGTATTTT
.	14	TRBJ2-3	.	TRBV20-1	CSASDAANTDTQYF	TGCAGTGCTAGTGATGCGGCTAACACAGATACGCAGTATTTT
TRBD1	13	TRBJ1-6	.	TRBV7-9	CASSPGGDSPLHF	TGTGCCAGCAGCCCAGGGGGTGATTCACCCCTCCACTTT